The rows below give T cell receptor beta chains drawn from one sample of a study of T cells after posttransplantation cyclophosphamide. The data were produced by immunoSEQ multiplex PCR, yet TCRdb's version contains in-frame clones alone and is incomplete. This sample carries 30,000 to 35,000 clones, none of them present only once. The sequenced sample was PBMCs. Every receptor here comes from a woman aged 45-60 years in good health and a related stem cell transplant donor. The CDR3 runs from the conserved cysteine through the conserved F or W. A D gene is named only where the DNA matches it firmly. For some rows the clone size is stated as once, few or many, or as a class when expanded; others skip it.

V: TRBV6-1; size: few; J: TRBJ1-4; D: NA; DNA: TGTGCCAGCAGCGTCATGGGGCTGGGTGAAAAACTGTTTTTT; CDR3: CASSVMGLGEKLFF
V: TRBV27; size: many; J: TRBJ1-1; D: NA; DNA: TGTGCCAGCACCTTCGACAGGACGAACACTGAAGCTTTCTTT; CDR3: CASTFDRTNTEAFF
V: TRBV24-1; size: many; J: TRBJ2-7; D: TRBD1; DNA: TGTGCCACCAGTGATTTAAAGGGGGCGCCCGAGCAGTACTTC; CDR3: CATSDLKGAPEQYF
V: TRBV15; size: many; J: TRBJ1-1; D: NA; DNA: TGTGCCACCAGCAGACAGGAGAACACTGAAACTTTCTTT; CDR3: CATSRQENTETFF
V: TRBV6-1; size: many; J: TRBJ2-1; D: TRBD2; DNA: TGTGCCATCGGACTAGCGGGAGCCCATGAGCAGTTCTTC; CDR3: CAIGLAGAHEQFF
V: TRBV10-3; size: many; J: TRBJ2-7; D: NA; DNA: TGTGCCATCAGTGGCCAGACATACGGGGACGAGCAGTACTTC; CDR3: CAISGQTYGDEQYF
V: TRBV7-2; size: many; J: TRBJ2-2; D: TRBD1; DNA: TGTGCCAGCAGCCCCCGACAGGGGGTGGCCGGGGAGCTGTTTTTT; CDR3: CASSPRQGVAGELFF
V: TRBV6-2/TRBV6-3; size: many; J: TRBJ1-4; D: NA; DNA: TGTGCCAGCAGTTACCCCGACAGCGCCAATGAAAAACTGTTTTTT; CDR3: CASSYPDSANEKLFF
V: TRBV6-6; size: many; J: TRBJ2-7; D: TRBD1; DNA: TGTGCCAGCAGTTACCCGGACAGGGGCGGCTACGAGCAGTACTTC; CDR3: CASSYPDRGGYEQYF
V: TRBV5-1; size: many; J: TRBJ2-7; D: NA; DNA: TGCGCCAGCAGCCTAAGGGGCGCTCAAGACGAGCAGTACTTC; CDR3: CASSLRGAQDEQYF
V: TRBV6-1; size: few; J: TRBJ2-6; D: NA; DNA: TGTGCCAGCAGTTCCCTTGGGGCCAACGTCCTGACTTTC; CDR3: CASSSLGANVLTF
V: TRBV9; size: many; J: TRBJ2-5; D: NA; DNA: TGTGCCTCGGGGGGCGAACGCCAAGAGACCCAGTACTTC; CDR3: CASGGERQETQYF
V: TRBV4-2; size: many; J: TRBJ2-2; D: TRBD2; DNA: TGTGCCAGCAGCTCCGCCCGACTAGCTACCGGGGAGCTGTTTTTT; CDR3: CASSSARLATGELFF
V: TRBV19; size: many; J: TRBJ1-1; D: NA; DNA: TGTGCCAGTAGTATAAGCCCCAATGAAGCTTTCTTT; CDR3: CASSISPNEAFF
V: TRBV12-3/TRBV12-4; size: NA; J: TRBJ2-7; D: TRBD1; DNA: TGTGCCAGCAGTCCCCGGGACAGAGCAGATTACGAGCAGTACTTC; CDR3: CASSPRDRADYEQYF
V: TRBV4-2; size: NA; J: TRBJ2-1; D: NA; DNA: TGTGCCAGCAGCCAAGCCAGGGGGGGACTAGTGAAGGTCTACAATGAGCAGTTCTTC; CDR3: CASSQARGGLVKVYNEQFF
V: TRBV4-1; size: many; J: TRBJ2-7; D: TRBD2; DNA: TGCGCCAGCAGCCAAGGGGGGCTAGCGGGGCGGAGGGAGCAGTACTTC; CDR3: CASSQGGLAGRREQYF
V: TRBV7-8; size: NA; J: TRBJ1-2; D: NA; DNA: TGTGCCAGCAGCTTTGTGAACAAACCCTATGGCTACACCTTC; CDR3: CASSFVNKPYGYTF
V: TRBV19; size: many; J: TRBJ1-5; D: TRBD1; DNA: TGTGCCAGTAGTATAAGGACAGGGGGGGATCAGCCCCAGCATTTT; CDR3: CASSIRTGGDQPQHF
V: TRBV5-5; size: many; J: TRBJ1-3; D: TRBD1; DNA: TGTGCCAGCAGCTTGCTCCGGACAGGAGGAAACACCATATATTTT; CDR3: CASSLLRTGGNTIYF
V: TRBV10-1; size: many; J: TRBJ2-1; D: TRBD1; DNA: TGCGCCAGCAGTAAACAGGGGATCTCCTACAATGAGCAGTTCTTC; CDR3: CASSKQGISYNEQFF
V: TRBV6-5; size: many; J: TRBJ2-7; D: TRBD1; DNA: TGTGCCAGCAGTTACCAGGCAGGGGGCTCCTACGAGCAGTACTTC; CDR3: CASSYQAGGSYEQYF
V: TRBV5-1; size: few; J: TRBJ2-5; D: TRBD1; DNA: TGCGCCAGCAGCTTGGCAACAGGGGGACAAGAGACCCAGTACTTC; CDR3: CASSLATGGQETQYF
V: TRBV28; size: NA; J: TRBJ1-2; D: TRBD1; DNA: TGTGCCAGCAGTTTATTTCAGGGGGCAGGCTATGGCTACACCTTC; CDR3: CASSLFQGAGYGYTF
V: TRBV12-3/TRBV12-4; size: many; J: TRBJ1-1; D: TRBD1; DNA: TGTGCCAGCACCTGGGGACAGTCTTCTGAAGCTTTCTTT; CDR3: CASTWGQSSEAFF
V: TRBV19; size: many; J: TRBJ1-5; D: TRBD1; DNA: TGTGCCAGTAATCTCTTAGGGACAGGGGGCAATCAGCCCCAGCATTTT; CDR3: CASNLLGTGGNQPQHF
V: TRBV19; size: many; J: TRBJ1-5; D: TRBD1; DNA: TGTGCCAGTATTCGCCAGGGGGCATGGAGCAATCAGCCCCAGCATTTT; CDR3: CASIRQGAWSNQPQHF
V: TRBV2; size: many; J: TRBJ1-1; D: TRBD1; DNA: TGTGCCAGCAGTGACAGGGGGAGTCGGACTGAAGCTTTCTTT; CDR3: CASSDRGSRTEAFF
V: TRBV6-1; size: many; J: TRBJ2-7; D: TRBD1; DNA: TGTGCCAGCAGGATGACAGGGTCCTACGAGCAGTACTTC; CDR3: CASRMTGSYEQYF
V: TRBV18; size: many; J: TRBJ2-1; D: TRBD1; DNA: TGTGCCAGCTCACCTTTCAGGACAGGGGGGTCCTACAATGAGCAGTTCTTC; CDR3: CASSPFRTGGSYNEQFF
V: TRBV29-1; size: NA; J: TRBJ2-7; D: TRBD1; DNA: TGCAGCGTCAGGGGACAGGGGGCGTACGAGCAGTACTTC; CDR3: CSVRGQGAYEQYF
V: TRBV5-4; size: many; J: TRBJ1-5; D: TRBD1; DNA: TGTGCCAGCAGCATCGCAGGGGGTTATCAGCCCCAGCATTTT; CDR3: CASSIAGGYQPQHF